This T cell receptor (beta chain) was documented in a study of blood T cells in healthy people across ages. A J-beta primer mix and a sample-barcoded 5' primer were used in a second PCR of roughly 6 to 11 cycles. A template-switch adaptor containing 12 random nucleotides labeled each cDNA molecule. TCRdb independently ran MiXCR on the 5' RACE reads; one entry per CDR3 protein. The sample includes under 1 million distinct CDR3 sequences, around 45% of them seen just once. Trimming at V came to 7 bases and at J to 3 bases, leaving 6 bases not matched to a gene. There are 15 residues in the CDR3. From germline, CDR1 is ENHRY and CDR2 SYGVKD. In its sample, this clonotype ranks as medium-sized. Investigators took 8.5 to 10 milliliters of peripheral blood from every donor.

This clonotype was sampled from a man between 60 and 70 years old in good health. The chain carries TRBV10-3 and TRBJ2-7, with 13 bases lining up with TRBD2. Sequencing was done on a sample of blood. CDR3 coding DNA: TGTGCCATCAACCAGGGACTAGCGGGGTACTACGAGCAGTACTTC. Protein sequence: CAINQGLAGYYEQYF.